A single sample is the source of the 16 T cell receptor beta chains below, sequenced in a study of neoadjuvant anti-PD-1 for oral cavity cancer. Clones were sequenced by immunoSEQ multiplex PCR, and TCRdb holds only the in-frame ones, with some missing. The table lists 5,500 to 8,000 clones, over 65% of them singletons. The input for sequencing was PBMCs, taken before nivolumab (anti-PD-1) treatment. These receptors were obtained from a person aged 35 to 85 with oral cavity squamous cell carcinoma.

The chain joins TRBV12-5 to TRBJ1-1, with no clear D. CDR3 size: 15 residues. CDR1 is LGHNT and CDR2 is FRNRAP in the germline V gene. With 5 bases removed from V and 1 base from J, the gap between germline ends came to 14 bases. CDR3 nucleotide sequence: TGTGCTAGTGGTACTTCCGGGGAAAAGAACACTGAAGCTTTCTTT. It yields the protein CASGTSGEKNTEAFF.

The CDR3 loop is CASSLSGVSSPLHF. The DNA of the CDR3 is TGTGCCAGCAGCTTAAGTGGGGTCAGCTCACCCCTCCACTTT. The genes are TRBV7-2 and TRBJ1-6, with D uncertain. The V end lost 2 bases, the J end lost 10 bases, and 12 bases lay between the germline ends. The CDR3 contains 14 residues. CDR1 SGHTA and CDR2 FQGNSA come from the germline V gene.

This clone has just a few counts. V and J are TRBV15 and TRBJ1-5, with unresolved D. The CDR3 loop spans 15 amino acids. The germline V and J ends were trimmed by 0 bases and 1 base, with 7 bases remaining between them. Germline CDR1 LNHNV, CDR2 YYDKDF (reference sequence). The CDR3 is CATSRDLGSNQPQHF. CDR3 in DNA: TGTGCCACCAGCAGAGATCTGGGCAGCAATCAGCCCCAGCATTTT.

The J gene is TRBJ1-1, the V gene TRBV7-9; no reliable D call. The CDR3 covers 13 residues. From germline, CDR1 is SEHNR and CDR2 FQNEAQ (reference sequence). The V end lost 6 bases, the J end lost 0 bases, and 8 bases lay between the germline ends. The CDR3 loop reads CASSLAMNTEAFF. The CDR3 DNA is TGTGCCAGCAGTCTTGCCATGAACACTGAAGCTTTCTTT.

This chain connects TRBV6-1 to TRBJ2-7, with 7 bases aligning to TRBD1. V dropped 4 bases and J dropped 3; count of bases not matched to a gene: 9. Germline lookup yields CDR1 MNHNS and CDR2 SASEGT. The CDR3 is 15 residues long. CDR3 in amino acids: CASSANPGQSYEQYF. DNA for the CDR3: TGTGCCAGCAGTGCGAACCCGGGACAGAGCTACGAGCAGTACTTC.

The chain recombines TRBV7-2 with TRBJ2-7; the match to TRBD1 covers 8 bases. This CDR3 has 16 amino acids. CDR1 is SGHTA, CDR2 FQGNSA, per germline. V shed 5 bases, J shed 0 bases, and the junction held 9 bases outside the gene matches. CDR3 in amino acids: CASSLTTGQASYEQYF. The CDR3 DNA is TGTGCCAGCAGCCTAACCACGGGACAGGCCTCCTACGAGCAGTACTTC.

V is TRBV19 and J is TRBJ2-5; the D is unclear. The CDR3 loop spans 15 amino acids. CDR1 and CDR2 from the germline V gene are LNHDA and SQIVND (reference sequence). The ends were cut back, 3 bases at V and 2 bases at J, with 13 bases in the middle. CDR3 in amino acids: CASSMGSRFQETQYF. The CDR3 nucleotides read TGTGCCAGTAGTATGGGCTCTAGGTTTCAAGAGACCCAGTACTTC.

This clone was detected once. V usage is TRBV2 and J usage is TRBJ1-5; possible D gene TRBD1, 6 bases. The CDR3 contains 13 residues. The ends were cut back, 4 bases at V and 3 bases at J, with 7 bases in the middle. Germline values: CDR1 SNHLY, CDR2 FYNNEI. The CDR3 nucleotides are TGTGCCAGCAGTGGGGACATCAATCAGCCCCAGCATTTT. As protein: CASSGDINQPQHF.

The V and J genes are TRBV19 and TRBJ2-2; D unclear. V lost 4 bases and J lost 3, with 15 bases in between. Germline V lookup: CDR1 LNHDA, CDR2 SQIVND (reference sequence). The length of the CDR3 is 16 residues. CDR3 in DNA: TGTGCCAGTAGTAAGTTGAGGACCGGCTACACCGGGGAGCTGTTTTTT. It codes for CASSKLRTGYTGELFF.

The chain couples TRBV29-1 to TRBJ1-2; unclear D gene. In germline, CDR1 is SQVTM, CDR2 ANQGSEA. The V end was cut by 1 base, the J end by 0 bases, with 12 bases between. CDR3 length: 15 residues. This CDR3 is CSVEGVGSTNYGYTF. CDR3 bases: TGCAGCGTTGAAGGGGTAGGGTCCACTAACTATGGCTACACCTTC.

This chain links TRBV5-1 with TRBJ1-5; D is uncertain. The germline V gene has CDR1 SGHRS and CDR2 YFSETQ. Trimming removed 2 bases at V and 0 bases at J, with 12 bases between. This CDR3 region has 16 residues. CDR3 DNA: TGCGCCAGCAGCTTCCTGGGCTCATATAGCAATCAGCCCCAGCATTTT. Amino acid sequence: CASSFLGSYSNQPQHF.

Judged by abundance, this clone is large. The chain links TRBV19 to TRBJ1-2; 10 bases agree with TRBD1. This CDR3 is built from 16 residues. After removal of 7 bases from V and 2 bases from J, the junction contained 10 bases not matched to a gene. Germline V gene data show CDR1 as LNHDA and CDR2 as SQIVND (reference sequence). The CDR3 nucleotides are TGTGCCAGTAATACCGGGACAGGGGTAATCAACTATGGCTACACCTTC. This translates into CASNTGTGVINYGYTF.

By share of the sample, this clone is large. The chain uses TRBV28 and TRBJ1-5, with a tentative D call TRBD1 (6 bases). Germline CDR1 and CDR2: MDHEN and SYDVKM. This CDR3 is built from 13 residues. The V end was cut by 10 bases, the J end by 3 bases, with 13 bases between. For the CDR3, the DNA is TGTGCCACGGGACAAGTCTCCAATCAGCCCCAGCATTTT. It encodes CATGQVSNQPQHF.

V gene TRBV4-3 combines with J gene TRBJ2-1; D possibly corresponds to TRBD2 (6 bases). The V gene's germline CDR1 is LGHNA and CDR2 YSLEER. V lost 0 bases and J lost 2, with 14 bases in between. The CDR3 is 17 residues long. The CDR3 loop is CASSQDLSGQPYNEQFF. In DNA form, the CDR3 reads TGCGCCAGCAGCCAAGATCTAAGCGGGCAGCCCTACAATGAGCAGTTCTTC.

This rearrangement joins TRBV11-2 to TRBJ2-7, with a weak D call TRBD1 (5 bases). V gave up 3 bases and J gave up 0 bases, with 9 bases separating them. The length of the CDR3 is 14 residues. Germline values: CDR1 SGHAT, CDR2 FQNNGV. The CDR3 protein is CASSLDTSSYEQYF. The CDR3, as DNA: TGTGCCAGCAGCTTGGACACGAGCTCCTACGAGCAGTACTTC. Supplemented by reference TRBV11-2 and TRBJ2-7, the full variable domain reads EAGVAQSPRYKIIEKRQSVAFWCNPISGHATLYWYQQILGQGPKLLIQFQNNGVVDDSQLPKDRFSAERLKGVDSTLKIQPAKLEDSAVYLCASSLDTSSYEQYFGPGTRLTVT.

The rearrangement joins TRBV6-6 to TRBJ1-1, with TRBD1 matching over 7 bases. The CDR3 spans 15 residues. V lost 6 bases to trimming and J lost 1 base; unmatched junction nucleotides: 8. Per germline, CDR1 MNHNY and CDR2 SVGAGI (reference sequence). The CDR3 loop reads CASRHSGTANTEAFF. In nucleotides, the CDR3 is TGTGCCAGCAGACACTCCGGGACAGCGAACACTGAAGCTTTCTTT.